This TCR beta chain was sequenced during a study of technical replicates of blood from a few donors. There are 13 residues in the CDR3. V lost 7 bases and J lost 3, with 13 bases in between. Germline CDR1 LGHNT, CDR2 FRNRAP. TCRdb's table, derived via immunoSEQ multiplex PCR, lists solely in-frame clones and lacks some. The sample consists of 55,000 to 80,000 clones, about 96% of them appearing once. Sequenced material: T cells isolated from PBMCs. This chain joins TRBV12-5 and TRBJ2-7; D may be TRBD2 (7 bases). The TCR was taken from a human donor in good health. The CDR3 bases are TGTGCTAGTGCCTTGGGGGGGCTCTACGAGCAGTACTTC. The encoded protein is CASALGGLYEQYF.